Shown below are 26 T cell receptor beta chains from a single sample sequenced in a study of cytomegalovirus exposure and HLA in healthy donors. Here immunoSEQ multiplex PCR was the method, and the copy in TCRdb shows in-frame clones only, minus some. Found here are some 150,000 clones, 85% to 90% of them singletons; the top ten hold 2.5% to 4%. The source material was PBMCs. The receptors shown here come from a woman younger than 30 in good health and CMV-seropositive.

This clone is a singleton in its sample. One junction end does not reproduce the germline sequence, and a read error may be involved. The chain is built from TRBV11-3 and TRBJ2-1, with D possibly matching TRBD2 (6 bases). The germline V gene has CDR1 SGHNT and CDR2 YENEEA. The CDR3 runs to 15 residues. Written as DNA, the CDR3 is TGTGCCAGCAGCTTAGAAATTATAGCGGACAAAGAGCAGTTCTTC. Translating it yields CASSLEIIADKEQFF.

The chain links TRBV10-1 to TRBJ2-5, with 10 nucleotides matching TRBD1. The CDR3 length is 14 residues. Germline lookup yields CDR1 WNHNN and CDR2 SYGVQD (reference sequence). After removal of 5 bases from V and 3 bases from J, the junction contained 3 bases not matched to a gene. The CDR3 region has the DNA TGCGCCAGCAGTCCCGGGACAGGGGAAGAGACCCAGTACTTC. Residues: CASSPGTGEETQYF.

The chain joins TRBV18 to TRBJ2-3; possibly TRBD1 for D (6 bases). V dropped 6 bases and J dropped 3 bases, with 16 bases sitting between them. Looked up from germline, CDR1 is KGHSH and CDR2 is LQKENI. This CDR3 region has 15 residues. CDR3 amino acids: CASSALGAQTDTQYF. The CDR3 bases are TGTGCCAGCTCGGCCTTGGGGGCACAAACAGATACGCAGTATTTT.

The chain employs TRBV9 and TRBJ1-2; D gene unclear. Trimming left V 0 bases short and J 6 bases short, with 12 bases between. CDR1 is SGDLS, CDR2 YYNGEE, per germline. This CDR3 contains 14 residues. CDR3 residues: CASSVGSLRDGYTF. Written as DNA, the CDR3 is TGTGCCAGCAGCGTAGGTAGTTTGCGAGATGGCTACACCTTC. Variable domain in full (rest from reference TRBV9 and TRBJ1-2): DSGVTQTPKHLITATGQRVTLRCSPRSGDLSVYWYQQSLDQGLQFLIQYYNGEERAKGNILERFSAQQFPDLHSELNLSSLELGDSALYFCASSVGSLRDGYTFGSGTRLTVV.

This sequence joins TRBV7-3 and TRBJ1-1; a possible D gene is TRBD1 (6 bases). This CDR3 spans 15 amino acids. The germline CDR1 and CDR2 sequences are SGHTA and FQGTGA. V lost 5 bases and J lost 0, with 13 bases in between. The CDR3 here is CASSAAGGLNTEAFF. The CDR3 nucleotides are TGTGCCAGCAGCGCAGCTGGGGGCCTGAACACTGAAGCTTTCTTT. Combining the CDR3 with reference TRBV7-3 and TRBJ1-1 gives the whole variable domain GAGVSQTPSNKVTEKGKYVELRCDPISGHTALYWYRQSLGQGPEFLIYFQGTGAADDSGLPNDRFFAVRPEGSVSTLKIQRTERGDSAVYLCASSAAGGLNTEAFFGQGTRLTVV.

The V and J genes are TRBV29-1 and TRBJ2-1, with 11 bases matching TRBD2. The CDR3 consists of 14 residues. V shed 8 bases and J 16 bases; nucleotides not matched to a gene: 19. Germline assignment: CDR1 SQVTM and CDR2 ANQGSEA. CDR3 DNA: TGCAGCTCCAAAAGGGACAGTTCTAGCGGGGGGCCATTCTTC. Its translation is CSSKRDSSSGGPFF.

This chain connects TRBV19 to TRBJ1-4, with D possibly TRBD1 on 5 matching bases. V was pared by 10 bases and J by 4 bases, with 16 bases between. Germline V gene data show CDR1 as LNHDA and CDR2 as SQIVND (reference sequence). The CDR3 contains 14 residues. DNA for the CDR3: TGTGCCATCTCCCCCCGGGGGGATAATGAAAAACTGTTTTTT. Its translation: CAISPRGDNEKLFF.

This chain uses TRBV12-5 with TRBJ1-2, with TRBD1 identical over 7 bases. The CDR3 extends over 14 amino acids. Trimming cost V 7 bases and J 5 bases; bases outside gene matches: 10. The germline V gene has CDR1 LGHNT and CDR2 FRNRAP. The CDR3 spells CASVTEGQRYGYTF. CDR3 bases: TGTGCTAGTGTTACCGAGGGACAGAGATATGGCTACACCTTC.

This clone showed up just once. This sequence joins TRBV30 and TRBJ2-7, with TRBD1 as a possible D gene (6 bases). The germline V gene encodes CDR1 GTSNPN and CDR2 SVGIG (reference sequence). V was shortened by 1 base and J by 4 bases, with 17 bases between the two germline ends. This CDR3 has 15 amino acids. The CDR3 region is CAWSGDGTRIYEQYF. In DNA form, the CDR3 reads TGTGCCTGGAGTGGGGATGGGACACGCATTTACGAGCAGTACTTC.

The chain joins TRBV5-1 to TRBJ2-3; unclear D gene. The germline CDR1 and CDR2 sequences are SGHRS and YFSETQ. This CDR3 is 19 amino acids long. V lost 1 base and J 0 bases, leaving 21 bases between the germline ends. The CDR3 region is CASSLCLPCGITSTDTQYF. In DNA form, the CDR3 reads TGCGCCAGCAGCTTGTGCCTACCCTGTGGTATAACTAGCACAGATACGCAGTATTTT.

This clone has a single count. V gene TRBV28 combines with J gene TRBJ2-4; 9 bases agree with TRBD1. The CDR3 extends over 16 amino acids. The junction had 6 bases not matched to a gene; V was cut back by 5 bases and J by 1 base. Germline V gene lookup returns CDR1 MDHEN and CDR2 SYDVKM. The CDR3 loop reads CASSHDRGFAKNIQYF. CDR3 nucleotide sequence: TGTGCCAGCAGTCACGACAGGGGGTTCGCCAAAAACATTCAGTACTTC.

This chain uses TRBV11-2 with TRBJ2-3, with 7 bases identical to TRBD2. Trimming took 5 bases from V and 6 from J; bases not matched to a gene: 14. The CDR3 runs to 16 residues. Germline V CDR1 and CDR2: SGHAT, FQNNGV. The CDR3 here is CASSPRWWEGIDTQYF. CDR3 nucleotide sequence: TGTGCCAGCAGCCCAAGGTGGTGGGAGGGCATCGATACGCAGTATTTT.

The genes are TRBV2 and TRBJ1-5; weak D call: TRBD1 (6 bases). The V and J ends lost 6 bases and 3 bases respectively, with 18 bases between them. Per the germline V gene, CDR1 is SNHLY and CDR2 is FYNNEI. The CDR3 covers 16 residues. For the CDR3, the DNA is TGTGCCAGCAGCCACGCGGTTGGGGGCTACAATCAGCCCCAGCATTTT. It encodes CASSHAVGGYNQPQHF.

V and J are TRBV11-2 and TRBJ2-7; D is ambiguous. In germline, CDR1 is SGHAT, CDR2 FQNNGV. The length of the CDR3 is 12 residues. Trimming left V 0 bases short and J 9 bases short, with 9 bases between. CDR3 nucleotides: TGTGCCAGCAGCTTAGAAGGTGGCGGGCAGTACTTC. Protein product: CASSLEGGGQYF.

The chain has TRBV6-1 and TRBJ1-2; the match to TRBD1 covers 8 bases. The germline gives CDR1 MNHNS, CDR2 SASEGT. This CDR3 contains 13 residues. V lost 5 bases to trimming and J lost 8 bases; unmatched junction nucleotides: 7. The CDR3 DNA sequence: TGTGCCAGCAGTATTGACAGGGGCCGAGGCTACACCTTC. It specifies CASSIDRGRGYTF.

The chain recombines TRBV7-2 with TRBJ1-1; no firm D call. Per germline, CDR1 SGHTA and CDR2 FQGNSA. This CDR3 spans 14 amino acids. Trimming shortened V by 1 base and J by 0 bases, and 6 bases separated the two germline ends. CDR3 region: CASSLGALNTEAFF. The CDR3 DNA reads as TGTGCCAGCAGCTTAGGGGCGTTGAACACTGAAGCTTTCTTT. Complete variable domain (other parts from reference TRBV7-2 and TRBJ1-1): GAGVSQSPSNKVTEKGKDVELRCDPISGHTALYWYRQSLGQGLEFLIYFQGNSAPDKSGLPSDRFSAERTGGSVSTLTIQRTQQEDSAVYLCASSLGALNTEAFFGQGTRLTVV.

The chain has TRBV4-2 and TRBJ2-2; D is undetermined. The CDR3 runs to 15 residues. The germline CDR1 and CDR2 sequences are LGHNA and YNFKEQ. The V gene lost 1 base and the J gene lost 2 bases, with 8 bases spanning the gap. The CDR3 is CASSQASKNTGELFF. The CDR3 nucleotides read TGTGCCAGCAGCCAAGCGTCTAAAAACACCGGGGAGCTGTTTTTT.

The chain joins TRBV30 to TRBJ2-7, with a possible D match to TRBD2 (5 bases). This CDR3 spans 13 amino acids. V dropped 4 bases and J dropped 4 bases, with 14 bases sitting between them. CDR1 GTSNPN and CDR2 SVGIG come from the germline V gene (reference sequence). CDR3 residues: CAWTSPSRYEQYF. CDR3 coding DNA: TGTGCCTGGACAAGCCCTAGCAGGTACGAGCAGTACTTC.

V usage is TRBV4-1 and J usage is TRBJ2-7; 9 bases agree with TRBD2. The V gene's germline CDR1 is MGHRA and CDR2 YSYEKL. CDR3 length equals 15 residues. V lost 2 bases, J lost 5 bases, and 7 bases stayed unmatched. This CDR3 is CASSQSAGGLHEQYF. CDR3 sequence (DNA): TGCGCCAGCAGCCAATCAGCGGGAGGACTCCACGAGCAGTACTTC.

The chain is built from TRBV12-5 and TRBJ1-5; D remains ambiguous. The CDR3 is 11 amino acids. With 7 bases removed from V and 3 bases from J, the gap between germline ends came to 4 bases. The V gene's germline CDR1 is LGHNT and CDR2 FRNRAP. This CDR3 reads CASAINQPQHF. CDR3 nucleotides: TGTGCTAGTGCTATCAATCAGCCCCAGCATTTT. Together with reference TRBV12-5 and TRBJ1-5, the CDR3 gives the full variable domain: DARVTQTPRHKVTEMGQEVTMRCQPILGHNTVFWYRQTMMQGLELLAYFRNRAPLDDSGMPKDRFSAEMPDATLATLKIQPSEPRDSAVYFCASAINQPQHFGDGTRLSIL.

The CDR3 sequence: CASSSMASGSYEQYF. CDR3 nucleotide sequence: TGCGCCAGCAGTAGCATGGCTAGCGGGAGTTACGAGCAGTACTTC. This chain uses TRBV5-1 with TRBJ2-7; TRBD2 aligns across 10 bases. Looked up from germline, CDR1 is SGHRS and CDR2 is YFSETQ. This CDR3 is 15 amino acids long. The V segment lost 5 bases and the J segment 4 bases; nucleotides outside the gene matches: 9.

Only a few counts were recorded for this clone. This chain connects TRBV10-1 to TRBJ1-3, with 8 bases lining up with TRBD1. The CDR3 has 12 amino acids. Trimming cost V 3 bases and J 8 bases; bases outside gene matches: 0. Germline CDR1 is WNHNN and CDR2 is SYGVQD (reference sequence). The CDR3 sequence: CASSEQGDTIYF. The CDR3 bases are TGCGCCAGCAGTGAACAGGGGGACACCATATATTTT.

CDR3 bases: TGTGCCAGCTCCCGGACAGGGGGCGACGAGCAGTACTTC. Translating gives CASSRTGGDEQYF. The chain uses TRBV9 and TRBJ2-7; TRBD1 aligns across 11 bases. J was trimmed by 5 bases and V by 7 bases; bases with no gene match: 5. The CDR3 length is 13 residues. CDR1 and CDR2 from the germline V gene are SGDLS and YYNGEE.

This clone was seen a handful of times. The chain employs TRBV10-3 and TRBJ2-1; tentative D call: TRBD1 (6 bases). This CDR3 region has 18 residues. Germline loops: CDR1 ENHRY, CDR2 SYGVKD. Trimming removed 2 bases at V and 1 base at J, with 18 bases between. The CDR3 loop is CAISEDRGGSLSYNEQFF. In DNA form, the CDR3 reads TGTGCCATCAGTGAGGACAGAGGGGGTTCATTGTCCTACAATGAGCAGTTCTTC.

The rearrangement links TRBV30 to TRBJ1-1, with TRBD1 as a possible D gene (5 bases). In germline, CDR1 is GTSNPN, CDR2 SVGIG (reference sequence). This CDR3 is built from 13 residues. V gave up 4 bases and J gave up 3 bases, with 12 bases separating them. CDR3 nucleotide sequence: TGTGCCTGGACGGCAGGGAGGGACACTGAAGCTTTCTTT. Amino acid sequence: CAWTAGRDTEAFF.

The chain joins TRBV10-3 to TRBJ2-7, with 9 bases lining up with TRBD2. The junction had 4 bases not matched to a gene; V was cut back by 8 bases and J by 2 bases. The CDR3 is 13 amino acids. Germline V gene lookup returns CDR1 ENHRY and CDR2 SYGVKD. Written as DNA, the CDR3 is TGTGCCATCCGTGTAGCGGGAGCCTACGAGCAGTACTTC. Translation gives CAIRVAGAYEQYF.